This T cell receptor (beta chain) came from a study of T cells after yellow fever vaccination. Regarding the study as a whole: The study re-detected most primary-vaccination clones after the booster (approximately 97% CD4, 80% to 90% CD8). A faster peak, day 5 versus 15, was reached by the weaker secondary response. Contaminating bulk clonotypes could be abundant in FACS-sorted repertoires.

Synthesis of TCR cDNA relied on 5'RACE template switching, which attached a universal primer site and UMIs. Using its own MiXCR run on the 5' RACE reads, TCRdb lists one record per CDR3 protein. This sample carries about 550,000 distinct CDR3 sequences, around 21% of them seen once, and the ten largest clones take roughly an eighth. This clonotype showed up just a few times. Antigen unknown. Trimming removed 2 bases from V and 9 bases from J, with 10 bases in between. Per the germline V gene, CDR1 is KGHDR and CDR2 is SFDVKD. CDR3 length: 13 amino acids. This chain connects TRBV24-1 to TRBJ2-1, with D unclear. The TCR originated in a man aged 30 to 45 who received the YFV17D yellow fever vaccine. Sequencing was performed on PBMCs, taken 15 days after the yellow fever booster vaccination. CDR3 region: CATSDSSRAEQFF. CDR3 bases: TGTGCCACCAGTGATTCCTCTCGGGCTGAGCAGTTCTTC.